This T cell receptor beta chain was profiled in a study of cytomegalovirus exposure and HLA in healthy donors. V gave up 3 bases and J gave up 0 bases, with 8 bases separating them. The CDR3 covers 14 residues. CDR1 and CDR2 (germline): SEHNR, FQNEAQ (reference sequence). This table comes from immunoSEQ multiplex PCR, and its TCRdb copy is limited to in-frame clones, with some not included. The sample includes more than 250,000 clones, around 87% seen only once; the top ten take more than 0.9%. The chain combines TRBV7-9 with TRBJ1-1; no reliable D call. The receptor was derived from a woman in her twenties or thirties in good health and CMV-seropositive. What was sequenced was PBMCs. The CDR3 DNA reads TGTGCCAGCAGCTTTGGTGGAATGAACACTGAAGCTTTCTTT. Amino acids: CASSFGGMNTEAFF.